Below, 22 T cell receptor beta chains from the same sample are listed, as sequenced in a study of blood T cell repertoires in COVID-19. Profiled with immunoSEQ multiplex PCR; TCRdb holds only in-frame clones, not every one. Among 120,000 or so clones listed, about 86% were seen once. The sample comprised peripheral blood. These receptors all come from an elderly man with active or convalescent COVID-19.

The J gene is TRBJ1-2, the V gene TRBV9, with 9 positions matching TRBD1. The CDR3 runs to 14 residues. Losses at the gene ends were 3 bases for V and 2 bases for J; bases not matched to a gene: 2. Per germline, CDR1 SGDLS and CDR2 YYNGEE. The CDR3 region has the DNA TGTGCCAGCAGCGCCGGACAGGGGAACTATGGCTACACCTTC. Amino acid sequence: CASSAGQGNYGYTF.

The J gene is TRBJ1-4, the V gene TRBV10-3; 9 bases match TRBD1. This CDR3 region has 14 residues. Trimming took 6 bases from V and 5 from J; bases not matched to a gene: 4. Germline lookup yields CDR1 ENHRY and CDR2 SYGVKD. The CDR3 region has the DNA TGTGCCATCAGATCGACAGGGGGGAATGAAAAACTGTTTTTT. Protein sequence: CAIRSTGGNEKLFF.

The DNA of the CDR3 is TGTGCCAGCTCGTTAAGAGGAGATGAGCAGTTCTTC. Translating it yields CASSLRGDEQFF. The rearrangement links TRBV18 to TRBJ2-1; the D is unclear. The CDR3 is 12 residues long. CDR1 KGHSH and CDR2 LQKENI come from the germline V gene. V gave up 6 bases and J gave up 8 bases, with 11 bases separating them. The variable domain in full, completed from reference TRBV18 and TRBJ2-1, reads NAGVMQNPRHLVRRRGQEARLRCSPMKGHSHVYWYRQLPEEGLKFMVYLQKENIIDESGMPKERFSAEFPKEGPSILRIQQVVRGDSAAYFCASSLRGDEQFFGPGTRLTVL.

The chain's CDR3 is CASSPFGGNQETQYF. Written as DNA, the CDR3 is TGTGCCAGCAGCCCCTTCGGCGGGAACCAAGAGACCCAGTACTTC. The chain couples TRBV11-1 to TRBJ2-5; possibly TRBD2 for D (6 bases). Germline V CDR1 and CDR2: SGHAT, FQDESV (reference sequence). The CDR3 loop spans 15 amino acids. V gave up 5 bases and J gave up 0 bases, with 13 bases separating them. Complete variable domain (other parts from reference TRBV11-1 and TRBJ2-5): EAEVAQSPRYKITEKSQAVAFWCDPISGHATLYWYRQILGQGPELLVQFQDESVVDDSQLPKDRFSAERLKGVDSTLKIQPAELGDSAMYLCASSPFGGNQETQYFGPGTRLLVL.

The J gene is TRBJ1-2, the V gene TRBV9; D remains unclear. CDR3 length: 14 amino acids. CDR1 and CDR2 (germline): SGDLS, YYNGEE. V was cut by 3 bases and J by 0 bases, with 9 bases left in between. The DNA of the CDR3 is TGTGCCAGCAGCGCCTCGGGTTCTAACTATGGCTACACCTTC. This gives the protein CASSASGSNYGYTF.

This chain connects TRBV5-1 to TRBJ2-3; 7 bases align to TRBD1. The CDR3 is made up of 13 amino acids. The germline V gene encodes CDR1 SGHRS and CDR2 YFSETQ. V trimming: 0 bases; J trimming: 6 bases; junction bases outside the gene matches: 1. CDR3 sequence: CASSLGQGDTQYF. DNA for the CDR3: TGCGCCAGCAGCTTGGGACAGGGTGATACGCAGTATTTT.

The chain uses TRBV5-4 and TRBJ1-1, with TRBD1 as a possible D gene (6 bases). CDR3 length equals 14 residues. The V and J ends lost 2 bases and 4 bases respectively, with 12 bases between them. Germline lookup yields CDR1 SGHNT and CDR2 YYREEE (reference sequence). The CDR3 protein is CASSLQGGGTEAFF. As DNA, the CDR3 is TGTGCCAGCAGCTTACAGGGTGGCGGCACTGAAGCTTTCTTT.

The genes are TRBV18 and TRBJ1-5; D remains ambiguous. The CDR3 covers 15 residues. The germline V and J ends were trimmed by 4 bases and 1 base, with 11 bases remaining between them. Germline V gives CDR1 KGHSH, CDR2 LQKENI. CDR3 in amino acids: CASSQRRQSNQPQHF. In DNA form, the CDR3 reads TGTGCCAGCTCACAGAGGAGGCAAAGCAATCAGCCCCAGCATTTT.

The chain couples TRBV27 to TRBJ1-1, with 7 nucleotides matching TRBD1. This CDR3 has 13 amino acids. V was pared by 7 bases and J by 4 bases, with 6 bases of the junction left unmatched. Germline V lookup: CDR1 MNHEY, CDR2 SMNVEV (reference sequence). The CDR3 protein is CASIGDRATEAFF. The CDR3 DNA reads TGTGCCAGCATCGGCGACAGGGCCACTGAAGCTTTCTTT.

The V and J genes are TRBV5-1 and TRBJ2-5; TRBD2 is a possible D gene (6 bases). V was clipped by 0 bases and J by 4 bases, with 7 bases between them. The CDR3 is made up of 13 amino acids. Germline CDR1 SGHRS, CDR2 YFSETQ. The chain's CDR3 is CASSLAGGETQYF. For the CDR3, the DNA is TGCGCCAGCAGCTTGGCCGGGGGAGAGACCCAGTACTTC.

By share of the sample, this clone is medium-sized (0.01 to 0.1%). The chain has TRBV5-1 and TRBJ1-1, with TRBD1 matching over 10 bases. Germline CDR1 is SGHRS and CDR2 is YFSETQ. CDR3 length: 16 residues. J lost 4 bases, V lost 0 bases, and 6 bases had no gene match. The CDR3 DNA sequence: TGCGCCAGCAGCTTGGGGGACAGGGGATGGGTCACTGAAGCTTTCTTT. It translates to CASSLGDRGWVTEAFF. The entire variable domain, with the rest obtained from reference TRBV5-1 and TRBJ1-1, is as follows: KAGVTQTPRYLIKTRGQQVTLSCSPISGHRSVSWYQQTPGQGLQFLFEYFSETQRNKGNFPGRFSGRQFSNSRSEMNVSTLELGDSALYLCASSLGDRGWVTEAFFGQGTRLTVV.

In the case of this clone: The sample has other DNA sequences that encode this CDR3 too. This chain connects TRBV7-2 to TRBJ2-1, with 9 bases fitting TRBD2. This CDR3 comprises 15 residues. Trimming took 0 bases from V and 4 from J; bases not matched to a gene: 1. CDR1 and CDR2 (germline): SGHTA, FQGNSA. The CDR3 DNA is TGTGCCAGCAGCTTAGCGCGGGGGGGTTACAATGAGCAGTTCTTC. Residues: CASSLARGGYNEQFF.

This chain uses TRBV7-3 with TRBJ1-2, with 9 bases aligning to TRBD1. This CDR3 has 14 residues. Germline V lookup: CDR1 SGHTA, CDR2 FQGTGA. J lost 8 bases, V lost 5 bases, and 9 bases had no gene match. CDR3 sequence reads: CASSATTGGDGYTF. The DNA of the CDR3 is TGTGCCAGCAGCGCGACTACAGGGGGCGACGGCTACACCTTC.

The rearrangement joins TRBV13 to TRBJ2-7, with 9 bases identical to TRBD1. The CDR3 runs to 16 residues. Unmatched junction bases numbered 7, after V lost 0 bases and J lost 4 bases. Germline lookup yields CDR1 PRHDT and CDR2 FYEKMQ (reference sequence). Here the CDR3 DNA reads TGTGCCAGCAGCTTAGGCCAAGGACAGGGGTTATACGAGCAGTACTTC. This sequence encodes CASSLGQGQGLYEQYF. Using reference TRBV13 and TRBJ2-7 for the parts outside the CDR3, the full variable domain is AAGVIQSPRHLIKEKRETATLKCYPIPRHDTVYWYQQGPGQDPQFLISFYEKMQSDKGSIPDRFSAQQFSDYHSELNMSSLELGDSALYFCASSLGQGQGLYEQYFGPGTRLTVT.

This chain joins TRBV12-3 or TRBV12-4 and TRBJ1-2; tentatively, D is TRBD1 (6 bases). Trimming stripped 8 bases from V and 4 bases from J, with 11 bases between. CDR3 length: 12 residues. DNA for the CDR3: TGTGCCAGCCGCAGGGGTACCTATGGCTACACCTTC. Translation gives CASRRGTYGYTF.

This rearrangement joins TRBV30 to TRBJ1-6; TRBD1 agrees at 9 bases. The V gene's germline CDR1 is GTSNPN and CDR2 SVGIG (reference sequence). The trim removed 5 bases at V and 8 bases at J, leaving 13 bases unmatched. The CDR3 consists of 16 residues. The CDR3 loop reads CAWDASTGGADSPLHF. CDR3 in DNA: TGTGCCTGGGATGCCTCGACAGGGGGGGCTGATTCACCCCTCCACTTT.

The chain has TRBV3-1 (or the pseudogene TRBV3-2) and TRBJ1-1; 10 positions match TRBD1. The CDR3 totals 14 residues. V was clipped by 7 bases and J by 4 bases; unmatched bases: 6. Germline lookup yields CDR1 LGHDT and CDR2 YNNKEL (reference sequence). The CDR3 DNA is TGTGCCAGCAACCGACAGGGGGCGGGCACTGAAGCTTTCTTT. This gives the protein CASNRQGAGTEAFF.

The chain links TRBV6-5 to TRBJ2-7; D may be TRBD1 (6 bases). The CDR3 covers 15 residues. The germline V gene encodes CDR1 MNHEY and CDR2 SVGAGI. Trimming shortened V by 5 bases and J by 6 bases, and 20 bases separated the two germline ends. CDR3 nucleotides: TGTGCCAGCAGTCCCAGGGCCCCTAGAGGGGGCGAGCAGTACTTC. It translates to CASSPRAPRGGEQYF.

The V and J genes are TRBV5-1 and TRBJ2-3; weak D call: TRBD2 (6 bases). With 4 bases removed from V and 5 bases from J, the gap between germline ends came to 14 bases. The germline gives CDR1 SGHRS, CDR2 YFSETQ. CDR3 length: 14 amino acids. The CDR3 reads CASSLSAGGDTQYF. CDR3 DNA sequence: TGCGCCAGCAGCCTATCAGCGGGTGGAGATACGCAGTATTTT.

This clone was seen a few times. This chain uses TRBV27 with TRBJ1-6; possibly TRBD1 for D (5 bases). The CDR3 contains 13 residues. The germline gives CDR1 MNHEY, CDR2 SMNVEV (reference sequence). Deletions cut 3 bases from V and 8 bases from J, with 8 bases between. The CDR3 sequence: CASSFGADSPLHF. The CDR3 coding sequence is TGTGCCAGCAGTTTTGGGGCCGATTCACCCCTCCACTTT.

The chain is built from TRBV30 and TRBJ1-5; 8 bases align to TRBD1. V shed 0 bases and J 5 bases; nucleotides not matched to a gene: 6. Per germline, CDR1 GTSNPN and CDR2 SVGIG (reference sequence). This CDR3 is 15 amino acids long. CDR3 in DNA: TGTGCCTGGAGTGTGACCGGACAGGGATATCAGCCCCAGCATTTT. It codes for CAWSVTGQGYQPQHF.

This clone was seen more than once but under ten times. V is TRBV5-1 and J is TRBJ1-2, with D uncertain. There are 13 residues in the CDR3. Trimming pared 4 bases from V and 2 bases from J, leaving 9 bases between. Germline V gene sequence: CDR1 SGHRS, CDR2 YFSETQ. CDR3 amino acids: CASSIEKNYGYTF. The CDR3, as DNA: TGCGCCAGCAGCATAGAGAAGAACTATGGCTACACCTTC. The full variable domain, in which reference TRBV5-1 and TRBJ1-2 provide the parts outside the CDR3, is KAGVTQTPRYLIKTRGQQVTLSCSPISGHRSVSWYQQTPGQGLQFLFEYFSETQRNKGNFPGRFSGRQFSNSRSEMNVSTLELGDSALYLCASSIEKNYGYTFGSGTRLTVV.